Shown below are 13 T cell receptor beta chains from a single sample sequenced in a study of blood T cell repertoires in COVID-19. Sequencing was performed with immunoSEQ multiplex PCR; in TCRdb, only in-frame clones are kept and a portion is missing. The table records about 480,000 clones, around 89% of them present only once. Sequenced material: PBMCs or T cells enriched from blood (not recorded which). The origin of the receptors is a woman between 40 and 50 years old who had recovered from COVID-19.

The V gene is TRBV7-2, the J gene TRBJ2-3; tentative D call: TRBD2 (6 bases). Germline loops: CDR1 SGHTA, CDR2 FQGNSA. V shed 1 base and J shed 3 bases, with 8 bases lying between them. This CDR3 spans 14 amino acids. In DNA, the CDR3 is TGTGCCAGCAGCTTAGGTCGGGAGACAGATACGCAGTATTTT. As protein: CASSLGRETDTQYF.

This chain connects TRBV10-2 to TRBJ2-7; 9 nucleotides match TRBD2. CDR1 is WSHSY and CDR2 is SAAADI in the germline V gene. This CDR3 is 15 amino acids long. V gave up 8 bases and J gave up 3 bases; unmatched junction bases: 11. The CDR3 protein is CASRLHETSGYEQYF. The CDR3 bases are TGCGCCAGCCGGTTACACGAGACTAGCGGCTACGAGCAGTACTTC.

The chain uses TRBV28 and TRBJ1-4; no clear D gene. The V gene's germline CDR1 is MDHEN and CDR2 SYDVKM. This CDR3 is 15 amino acids long. V was clipped by 5 bases and J by 3 bases, with 13 bases between them. CDR3: CASSTTELANEKLFF. The CDR3 bases are TGTGCCAGCAGTACAACAGAGCTGGCTAATGAAAAACTGTTTTTT.

The chain combines TRBV9 with TRBJ1-1; D gene ambiguous. V was cut by 0 bases and J by 1 base, with 4 bases left in between. The CDR3 is 13 amino acids. CDR1 is SGDLS and CDR2 is YYNGEE in the germline V gene. CDR3 DNA: TGTGCCAGCAGCGTAGCCCAGAACACTGAAGCTTTCTTT. This translates into CASSVAQNTEAFF.

This chain connects TRBV9 to TRBJ1-1; TRBD1 matches 8 bases. The V gene's germline CDR1 is SGDLS and CDR2 YYNGEE. This CDR3 comprises 14 residues. V lost 2 bases to trimming and J lost 1 base; unmatched junction nucleotides: 1. DNA of the CDR3: TGTGCCAGCAGCGTGGGACAGGCGAACACTGAAGCTTTCTTT. It codes for CASSVGQANTEAFF.

This chain connects TRBV7-9 to TRBJ1-1, with TRBD1 matching 9 bases. The germline V gene encodes CDR1 SEHNR and CDR2 FQNEAQ (reference sequence). V lost 5 bases to trimming and J lost 4 bases; unmatched junction nucleotides: 14. The CDR3 spans 17 residues. CDR3 in DNA: TGTGCCAGCAGCCCAGTCCCGGGACAGGGACGGAGCACTGAAGCTTTCTTT. This codes for CASSPVPGQGRSTEAFF.

J is TRBJ1-1 and V is TRBV15; D may be TRBD1 (6 bases). Germline assignment: CDR1 LNHNV and CDR2 YYDKDF (reference sequence). Trimming stripped 5 bases from V and 11 bases from J, with 18 bases between. This CDR3 has 13 residues. The CDR3 DNA reads TGTGCCACCAGCCTTCCAGATCGACAGGCCGCTTTCTTT. Its translation is CATSLPDRQAAFF.

The genes are TRBV19 and TRBJ2-7; 10 nucleotides line up with TRBD1. Germline V gene lookup returns CDR1 LNHDA and CDR2 SQIVND (reference sequence). The V and J ends lost 5 bases and 5 bases, in that order; junction bases with no gene match: 12. The CDR3 is 16 amino acids. The CDR3 DNA is TGTGCCAGTAGTGAGCTTCCTGGACAGGGGGGAAACGAGCAGTACTTC. Encoded protein: CASSELPGQGGNEQYF.

The chain joins TRBV6-4 to TRBJ1-2; D gene ambiguous. The CDR3 totals 13 residues. V was trimmed by 0 bases and J by 8 bases, leaving 10 bases between them. Germline CDR1 and CDR2: MRHNA and SNTAGT. The CDR3 DNA reads TGTGCCAGCAGTGACTCGGCTAGGAGAGGCTACACCTTC. Its protein is CASSDSARRGYTF.

This sequence joins TRBV11-3 and TRBJ2-3; TRBD2 aligns across 9 bases. The CDR3 has 17 amino acids. The V gene's germline CDR1 is SGHNT and CDR2 YENEEA. The J segment lost 0 bases and the V segment lost 1 base, leaving 5 bases of the junction unmatched. CDR3 amino acids: CASSLGATSGSTDTQYF. The DNA of the CDR3 is TGTGCCAGCAGCTTAGGGGCCACTAGCGGGAGCACAGATACGCAGTATTTT.

The chain couples TRBV2 to TRBJ1-5; 7 bases align to TRBD1. In germline, CDR1 is SNHLY, CDR2 FYNNEI. The V and J ends lost 6 bases and 9 bases, in that order; junction bases with no gene match: 11. This CDR3 has 14 amino acids. The CDR3 spells CASRSQGLTGPQHF. CDR3 nucleotide sequence: TGTGCCAGCAGGTCACAGGGGCTCACTGGGCCCCAGCATTTT. Full variable domain (outside the CDR3, taken from reference TRBV2 and TRBJ1-5): EPEVTQTPSHQVTQMGQEVILRCVPISNHLYFYWYRQILGQKVEFLVSFYNNEISEKSEIFDDQFSVERPDGSNFTLKIRSTKLEDSAMYFCASRSQGLTGPQHFGDGTRLSIL.

The DNA of the CDR3 is TGCGCCAGCAGCCAAGAGCTAGGTAACAGGGAGCTGTTTTTT. It yields the protein CASSQELGNRELFF. V usage is TRBV4-3 and J usage is TRBJ2-2; D is uncertain. This CDR3 comprises 14 residues. V lost 0 bases and J 9 bases, leaving 11 bases between the germline ends. Per the germline V gene, CDR1 is LGHNA and CDR2 is YSLEER.

The chain carries TRBV6-5 and TRBJ1-5; TRBD1 matches 8 bases. This CDR3 has 14 amino acids. The germline V gene has CDR1 MNHEY and CDR2 SVGAGI. The ends lost 4 bases at V and 7 bases at J; junction bases unmatched: 6. CDR3 sequence (DNA): TGTGCCAGCAGTTCCGGGACAGGTTACCAGCCCCAGCATTTT. This sequence encodes CASSSGTGYQPQHF.